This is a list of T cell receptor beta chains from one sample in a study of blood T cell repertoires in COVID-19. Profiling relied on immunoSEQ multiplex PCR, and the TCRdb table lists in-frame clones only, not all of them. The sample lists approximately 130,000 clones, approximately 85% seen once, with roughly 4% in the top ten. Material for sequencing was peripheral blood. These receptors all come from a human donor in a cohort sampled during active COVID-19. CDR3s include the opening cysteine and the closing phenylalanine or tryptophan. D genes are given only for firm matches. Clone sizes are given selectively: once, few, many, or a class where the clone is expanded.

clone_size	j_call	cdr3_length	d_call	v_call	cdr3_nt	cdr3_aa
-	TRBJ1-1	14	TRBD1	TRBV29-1	TGCAGCGTTGAAGCCCAGGGGGCTAGCACTGAAGCTTTCTTT	CSVEAQGASTEAFF
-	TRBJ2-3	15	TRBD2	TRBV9	TGTGCCAGCAGCGTAGACGGGGGGGGCACAGATACGCAGTATTTT	CASSVDGGGTDTQYF
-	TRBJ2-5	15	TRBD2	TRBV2	TGTGCCAGCGGACGACTAGCGGGAGCTGAAGAGACCCAGTACTTC	CASGRLAGAEETQYF
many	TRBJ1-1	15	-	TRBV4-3	TGCGCCAGCAGCCAAGGGGTTAGCTTGAACACTGAAGCTTTCTTT	CASSQGVSLNTEAFF
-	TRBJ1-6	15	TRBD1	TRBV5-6	TGTGCCAGCAGCTACCCGACAGGGGCCAGTTCACCCCTCCACTTT	CASSYPTGASSPLHF
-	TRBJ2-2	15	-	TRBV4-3	TGCGCCAGCAGCGCGACACGTGCGAACACCGGGGAGCTGTTTTTT	CASSATRANTGELFF
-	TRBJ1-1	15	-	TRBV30	TGTGCCTGGAGTGCGAGCTGGACAGCGAGGACTGAAGCTTTCTTT	CAWSASWTARTEAFF
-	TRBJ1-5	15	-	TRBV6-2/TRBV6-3	TGTGCCAGCAGTTATCGGCGGGTTAGCAATCAGCCCCAGCATTTT	CASSYRRVSNQPQHF
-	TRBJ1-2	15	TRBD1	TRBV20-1	TGCAGTGCTAGTTCCCAGGGGGCCTCCTCGGGTGGCTACACCTTC	CSASSQGASSGGYTF
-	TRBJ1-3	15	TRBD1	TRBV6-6	TGTGCCAGCAGTTACACGCGGGACAGGTCGGACACCATATATTTT	CASSYTRDRSDTIYF
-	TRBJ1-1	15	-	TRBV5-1	TGCGCCAGCAGCTTGGAACAGATTATGAACACTGAAGCTTTCTTT	CASSLEQIMNTEAFF
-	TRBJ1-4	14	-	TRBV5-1	TGCGCCAGCAGCAACAGGGCCGACGGAGGAAAACTGTTTTTT	CASSNRADGGKLFF
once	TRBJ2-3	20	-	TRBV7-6	TGTGCCAGCAGCCCCCGTAGTTGGGGCGGGGAAGGGCTTAACACAGATACGCAGTATTTT	CASSPRSWGGEGLNTDTQYF
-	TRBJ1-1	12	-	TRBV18	TGTGCCAGCTCTCCCTCCTCCACTGAAGCTTTCTTT	CASSPSSTEAFF
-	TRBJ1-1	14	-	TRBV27	TGTGCCAGCAGTTTTGGACGGGGTAACACTGAAGCTTTCTTT	CASSFGRGNTEAFF
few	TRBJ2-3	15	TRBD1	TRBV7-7	TGTGCTAGCAGCCCCGGGACAGGGAGCACAGATACGCAGTATTTT	CASSPGTGSTDTQYF
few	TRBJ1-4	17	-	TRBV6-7	TGTGCCAGCAGTTACAAAGTTAAAGAGAGAACTAATGAAAAACTGTTTTTT	CASSYKVKERTNEKLFF
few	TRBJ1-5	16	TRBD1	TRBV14	TGTGCCAGCAGGGACAATAACAGGGGTGGCAATCAGCCCCAGCATTTT	CASRDNNRGGNQPQHF
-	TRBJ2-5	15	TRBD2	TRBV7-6	TGTGCCAGCAGCTTAGGCGGGGGGTCTTGGGAGACCCAGTACTTC	CASSLGGGSWETQYF
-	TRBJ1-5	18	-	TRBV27	TGTGCCAGCAGTCCGATGGGGACCAGCGGGTATAGCAATCAGCCCCAGCATTTT	CASSPMGTSGYSNQPQHF
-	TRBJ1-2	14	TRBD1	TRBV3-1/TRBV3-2	TGTGCCAGCAGCTCGGCAGGGGGCCAGAATGGCTACACCTTC	CASSSAGGQNGYTF
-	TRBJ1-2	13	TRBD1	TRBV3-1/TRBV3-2	TGTGCCAGCACTCCGACAGGGAAGGGCGGCTACACCTTC	CASTPTGKGGYTF
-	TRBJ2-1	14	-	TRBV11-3	TGTGCCAGCAGCCTACCCGGGACTGTCAATGAGCAGTTCTTC	CASSLPGTVNEQFF
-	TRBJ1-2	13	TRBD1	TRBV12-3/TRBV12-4	TGTGCCAGCAGTTTTAGACAGGGCTATGGCTACACCTTC	CASSFRQGYGYTF
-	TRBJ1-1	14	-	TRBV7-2	TGTGCCAGCAGCTTAGTTGCGGGGAACACTGAAGCTTTCTTT	CASSLVAGNTEAFF
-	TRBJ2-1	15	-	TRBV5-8	TGTGCCAGCAGCTTGTATAATATGAGGCGGGATGAGCAGTTCTTC	CASSLYNMRRDEQFF
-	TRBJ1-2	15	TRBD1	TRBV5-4	TGTGCCAGCAGCGGACAGGGGGCGAACTCTTGGGGCTACACCTTC	CASSGQGANSWGYTF
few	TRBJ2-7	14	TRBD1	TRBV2	TGTGCCAGCAGGGTTACAGGGGTCTACTACGAGCAGTACTTC	CASRVTGVYYEQYF
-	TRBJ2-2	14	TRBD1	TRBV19	TGTGCCACCAAACAGGGGGCGAACACCGGGGAGCTGTTTTTT	CATKQGANTGELFF
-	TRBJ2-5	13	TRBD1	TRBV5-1	TGCGCCAGCTCCGGGACAGGTCCGGAGACCCAGTACTTC	CASSGTGPETQYF
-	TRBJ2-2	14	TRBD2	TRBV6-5	TGTGCCAGCAGCTATGGGGGGGGCACCGGGGAGCTGTTTTTT	CASSYGGGTGELFF
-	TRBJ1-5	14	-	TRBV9	TGTGCCAGCAGTTCCGGGAGGAGCAATCAGCCCCAGCATTTT	CASSSGRSNQPQHF
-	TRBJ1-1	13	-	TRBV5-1	TGCGCCAGCAGCTCAAGGGAGAGGACTGAAGCTTTCTTT	CASSSRERTEAFF
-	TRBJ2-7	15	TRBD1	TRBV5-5	TGTGCCAGCAGCAAAGGGGGCCCTTCCTCCTACGAGCAGTACTTC	CASSKGGPSSYEQYF
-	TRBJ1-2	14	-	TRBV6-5	TGTGCCAGCACCCCCCTTAGTAAATTCTATGGCTACACCTTC	CASTPLSKFYGYTF
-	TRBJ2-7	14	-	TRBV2	TGTGCCAGTCAGAAGGAGGCGGGGCCCTACGAGCAGTACTTC	CASQKEAGPYEQYF
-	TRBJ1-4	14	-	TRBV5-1	TGCGCCAGCAGCAAAGACAGCGCTAATGAAAAACTGTTTTTT	CASSKDSANEKLFF
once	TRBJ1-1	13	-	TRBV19	TGTGCCAGTAGTATCAGGGTGGGCACTGAAGCTTTCTTT	CASSIRVGTEAFF
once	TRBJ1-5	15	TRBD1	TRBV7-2	TGTGCCAGCAGTCCGACAGGGGGCGGCAATCAGCCCCAGCATTTT	CASSPTGGGNQPQHF
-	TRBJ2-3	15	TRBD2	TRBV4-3	TGCGCCAGCAGCCAAGATTTGACTAGCGGGAGGAGGCAGTATTTT	CASSQDLTSGRRQYF
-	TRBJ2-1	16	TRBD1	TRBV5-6	TGTGCCAGCAGCTTTGGACAGGGGAGACCCTACAATGAGCAGTTCTTC	CASSFGQGRPYNEQFF
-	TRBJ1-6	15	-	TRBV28	TGTGCCAGCAGCCTTGGGGGGTCTAGAAATTCACCCCTCCACTTT	CASSLGGSRNSPLHF
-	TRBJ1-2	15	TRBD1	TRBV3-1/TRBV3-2	TGTGCCAGCAGCGATCCCGGGACAGGGGGCATTGGCTACACCTTC	CASSDPGTGGIGYTF
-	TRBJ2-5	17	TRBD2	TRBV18	TGTGCCAGCTCACCCCCGAGGGCTAGCGGGAGCCAGAGTGCAAAGTACTTC	CASSPPRASGSQSAKYF
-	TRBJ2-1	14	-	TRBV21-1	TGTGCCAGCAGCATGCGGGGAGTGGGCAATGAGCAGTTCTTC	CASSMRGVGNEQFF
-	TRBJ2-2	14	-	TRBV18	TGTGCCAGCTCCTGGGGGCCGAACACCGGGGAGCTGTTTTTT	CASSWGPNTGELFF
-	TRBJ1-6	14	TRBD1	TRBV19	TGTGCCAGTAGTATTAACTCAGGGGGTTCACCCCTCCACTTT	CASSINSGGSPLHF
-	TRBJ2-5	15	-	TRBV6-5	TGTGCCAGCAGTTACTCCGGGGACTCAGAAGAGACCCAGTACTTC	CASSYSGDSEETQYF
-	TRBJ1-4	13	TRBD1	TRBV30	TGTGCCTGGAGTCCGGCAGGGGGGGAAAAACTGTTTTTT	CAWSPAGGEKLFF
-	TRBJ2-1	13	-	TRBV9	TGTGCCAGCAGCGTAGATGTCCGGAATGAGCAGTTCTTC	CASSVDVRNEQFF
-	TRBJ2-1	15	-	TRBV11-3	TGTGCCAGCAGCTCTTTAGGGGCTGTCTACAATGAGCAGTTCTTC	CASSSLGAVYNEQFF